Following are 21 T cell receptor beta chains from one sample sequenced in a study of shared clonotypes between healthy human individuals. Assay: immunoSEQ multiplex PCR; the TCRdb copy retains only in-frame clones and omits some. Altogether roughly 2 million clones are present, roughly 94% being singletons, with the ten largest covering more than 0.1%. Sequenced input: naive CD4+ T cells sorted from blood. Subset here: CD45RA+ positively selected. The receptors shown here come from a man in his late teens or twenties in good health.

The genes are TRBV28 and TRBJ2-2; D is perhaps TRBD2 (5 bases). Trimming took 8 bases from V and 4 from J, leaving 17 bases between them. CDR3 length: 15 residues. Germline CDR1 reads MDHEN; CDR2 reads SYDVKM. CDR3 loop: CASGFAQAGTGELFF. In DNA form, the CDR3 reads TGTGCCAGCGGATTCGCCCAGGCGGGCACCGGGGAGCTGTTTTTT.

The chain carries TRBV10-3 and TRBJ1-4; no definite D call. Trimming left V 0 bases short and J 8 bases short, with 7 bases between. This CDR3 is built from 13 residues. The germline V gene has CDR1 ENHRY and CDR2 SYGVKD. The CDR3 is CAISESNREKLFF. CDR3 nucleotides: TGTGCCATCAGTGAGTCGAACCGGGAAAAACTGTTTTTT.

The genes are TRBV5-4 and TRBJ2-5; 8 nucleotides line up with TRBD1. J lost 2 bases, V lost 5 bases, and 8 bases had no gene match. The CDR3 runs 15 residues. Germline V lookup: CDR1 SGHNT, CDR2 YYREEE (reference sequence). CDR3 nucleotide sequence: TGTGCCAGCAGGCTTGACAGGGGTTTACAAGAGACCCAGTACTTC. Its translation is CASRLDRGLQETQYF. The full variable domain, rest sourced from reference TRBV5-4 and TRBJ2-5, is ETGVTQSPTHLIKTRGQQVTLRCSSQSGHNTVSWYQQALGQGPQFIFQYYREEENGRGNFPPRFSGLQFPNYSSELNVNALELDDSALYLCASRLDRGLQETQYFGPGTRLLVL.

In the case of this clone: Other nucleotide sequences from this sample produce the same CDR3. The chain joins TRBV5-1 to TRBJ2-2; possible D gene TRBD2, 5 bases. From germline, CDR1 is SGHRS and CDR2 YFSETQ. V was shortened by 0 bases and J by 5 bases, with 8 bases between the two germline ends. The CDR3 spans 14 residues. CDR3 residues: CASSLDPGTGELFF. The CDR3 DNA reads as TGCGCCAGCAGCTTGGATCCGGGAACCGGGGAGCTGTTTTTT.

The V and J genes are TRBV18 and TRBJ2-5; no clear D gene. This CDR3 has 15 amino acids. The V end was cut by 4 bases, the J end by 5 bases, with 17 bases between. Looked up from germline, CDR1 is KGHSH and CDR2 is LQKENI. The CDR3 region has the DNA TGTGCCAGCTCACTTCAACACCTTGCCGGGGAGACCCAGTACTTC. Translating it yields CASSLQHLAGETQYF.

This rearrangement joins TRBV18 to TRBJ1-2, with a tentative D call TRBD1 (6 bases). CDR3 size: 15 residues. Germline values: CDR1 KGHSH, CDR2 LQKENI. V lost 3 bases, J lost 0 bases, and 11 bases lay in between. CDR3 nucleotides: TGTGCCAGCTCACCCGGGACATCCGCTAACTATGGCTACACCTTC. This encodes CASSPGTSANYGYTF.

This clone came up a few times. Other DNA sequences in the same sample also yield this CDR3. The chain combines TRBV6-5 with TRBJ1-5; TRBD1 agrees at 8 bases. V gave up 5 bases and J gave up 1 base; unmatched junction bases: 1. Germline V gene data show CDR1 as MNHEY and CDR2 as SVGAGI. This CDR3 contains 14 residues. The CDR3 is CASSAGGSNQPQHF. CDR3 sequence (DNA): TGTGCCAGCAGTGCAGGGGGCAGCAATCAGCCCCAGCATTTT.

This clone was recorded only once. The chain has TRBV5-1 and TRBJ1-2, with a possible D match to TRBD1 (6 bases). V was pared by 6 bases and J by 4 bases, with 16 bases between. The CDR3 totals 14 residues. Per the germline V gene, CDR1 is SGHRS and CDR2 is YFSETQ. The CDR3 reads CASNEGGWSYGYTF. The CDR3 bases are TGCGCCAGCAATGAGGGGGGTTGGAGCTATGGCTACACCTTC.

This sequence joins TRBV10-1 and TRBJ2-3; no definite D call. The germline CDR1 and CDR2 sequences are WNHNN and SYGVQD (reference sequence). The CDR3 has 17 amino acids. V lost 4 bases, J lost 0 bases, and 17 bases lay in between. The CDR3 region has the DNA TGCGCCAGCAGTGTGGAATCGATCGATTCTAGCACAGATACGCAGTATTTT. Protein product: CASSVESIDSSTDTQYF.

This rearrangement joins TRBV5-5 to TRBJ2-7, with TRBD2 matching 11 bases. V shed 0 bases and J 4 bases; nucleotides not matched to a gene: 3. CDR1 is SGHKS and CDR2 is YYEKEE in the germline V gene (reference sequence). This CDR3 has 15 amino acids. The CDR3 nucleotides are TGTGCCAGCAGCTTGGTACTAGCGGGAGTGTACGAGCAGTACTTC. The encoded protein is CASSLVLAGVYEQYF.

This clone was counted ten times or more. Other DNA sequences of this sample code for an identical CDR3. V is TRBV30 and J is TRBJ1-4; 9 nucleotides line up with TRBD1. Germline V gene data show CDR1 as GTSNPN and CDR2 as SVGIG (reference sequence). The CDR3 has 14 amino acids. V lost 3 bases and J lost 4; bases outside the gene matches: 3. Here the CDR3 DNA reads TGTGCCTGGAGCGCGGGACAGGGTAATGAAAAACTGTTTTTT. Translating gives CAWSAGQGNEKLFF.

This clone was found a few times. The rearrangement uses TRBV19 and TRBJ2-2, with D unclear. CDR1 is LNHDA, CDR2 SQIVND, per germline (reference sequence). The CDR3 has 16 residues. Trimming cost V 4 bases and J 0 bases, with 12 bases left between them. For the CDR3, the DNA is TGTGCCAGTAGTAACTCAGGAAAAACGAACACCGGGGAGCTGTTTTTT. Its translation: CASSNSGKTNTGELFF.

V and J are TRBV7-9 and TRBJ2-1; 9 bases line up with TRBD2. V dropped 5 bases and J dropped 3; count of bases not matched to a gene: 5. The CDR3 has 15 residues. CDR1 SEHNR and CDR2 FQNEAQ come from the germline V gene (reference sequence). The CDR3 bases are TGTGCCAGCAGCGTTAGCGGGAGCCTCTACAATGAGCAGTTCTTC. Translation gives CASSVSGSLYNEQFF.

As for this clone: One base away lies a much larger clone, so this may be a sequencing read error. Other nucleotide sequences from this sample produce the same CDR3. V is TRBV4-3 and J is TRBJ1-5; D remains ambiguous. The V end lost 0 bases, the J end lost 3 bases, and 3 bases lay between the germline ends. This CDR3 region has 13 residues. The germline V gene encodes CDR1 LGHNA and CDR2 YSLEER. The CDR3 bases are TGCGCCAGCAGCCAAGAAATCAATCAGCCCCAGCATTTT. It encodes CASSQEINQPQHF.

The chain carries TRBV28 and TRBJ1-1; 8 nucleotides match TRBD1. Germline-derived CDR1 and CDR2 are MDHEN and SYDVKM. The ends lost 7 bases at V and 1 base at J; junction bases unmatched: 8. The CDR3 sequence is 15 residues long. The CDR3 region has the DNA TGTGCCAGCAACGTAATAGGACAGGGGAACACTGAAGCTTTCTTT. Translated, it gives CASNVIGQGNTEAFF.

The chain joins TRBV20-1 to TRBJ2-7; unclear D gene. Germline assignment: CDR1 DFQATT and CDR2 SNEGSKA (reference sequence). This CDR3 is built from 10 residues. The germline V and J ends were trimmed by 2 bases and 4 bases, with 3 bases remaining between them. The CDR3 is CSARMYEQYF. In DNA form, the CDR3 reads TGCAGTGCTAGAATGTACGAGCAGTACTTC.

The chain links TRBV19 to TRBJ1-1; 7 bases are a match to TRBD1. From germline, CDR1 is LNHDA and CDR2 SQIVND (reference sequence). Trimming cost V 5 bases and J 5 bases; bases outside gene matches: 8. CDR3 size: 14 residues. The CDR3 region is CASSSRQGGTEAFF. The CDR3 DNA sequence: TGTGCCAGTAGTTCGAGACAGGGTGGGACTGAAGCTTTCTTT.

This chain links TRBV4-3 with TRBJ1-4; TRBD1 might be the D (6 bases). Trimming left V 4 bases short and J 7 bases short, with 16 bases between. Germline CDR1 LGHNA, CDR2 YSLEER. The CDR3 loop spans 15 amino acids. CDR3 sequence (DNA): TGCGCCAGCAGCCTGGGACATGGTTTGGGTGAAAAACTGTTTTTT. Translating gives CASSLGHGLGEKLFF.

This clone was seen just once. This sequence joins TRBV30 and TRBJ2-7, with D possibly TRBD1 on 6 matching bases. The CDR3 loop spans 13 amino acids. V dropped 5 bases and J dropped 0 bases, with 11 bases sitting between them. Germline V gene data show CDR1 as GTSNPN and CDR2 as SVGIG (reference sequence). The CDR3 sequence is CAWGRGTSYEQYF. In DNA form, the CDR3 reads TGTGCCTGGGGCAGGGGAACCTCCTACGAGCAGTACTTC. Based on the CDR3 plus reference TRBV30 and TRBJ2-7, the full variable domain is SQTIHQWPATLVQPVGSPLSLECTVEGTSNPNLYWYRQAAGRGLQLLFYSVGIGQISSEVPQNLSASRPQDRQFILSSKKLLLSDSGFYLCAWGRGTSYEQYFGPGTRLTVT.

The chain joins TRBV12-5 to TRBJ2-1; D unclear. The V gene lost 0 bases and the J gene lost 9 bases, with 3 bases spanning the gap. Germline assignment: CDR1 LGHNT and CDR2 FRNRAP. This CDR3 region has 11 residues. The CDR3, as DNA: TGTGCTAGTGGTTTGGTTTTTGAGCAGTTCTTC. Translated: CASGLVFEQFF.

The CDR3 nucleotides read TGTGCCAGCAGCCCATGGGGAGTTGGCGCCCACGAGCAGTACTTC. It codes for CASSPWGVGAHEQYF. The chain employs TRBV13 and TRBJ2-7; D might be TRBD2 (5 bases). The germline V gene encodes CDR1 PRHDT and CDR2 FYEKMQ (reference sequence). Between the trimmed V and J ends, which lost 5 bases and 5 bases, there was a span of 19 bases. This CDR3 spans 15 amino acids.